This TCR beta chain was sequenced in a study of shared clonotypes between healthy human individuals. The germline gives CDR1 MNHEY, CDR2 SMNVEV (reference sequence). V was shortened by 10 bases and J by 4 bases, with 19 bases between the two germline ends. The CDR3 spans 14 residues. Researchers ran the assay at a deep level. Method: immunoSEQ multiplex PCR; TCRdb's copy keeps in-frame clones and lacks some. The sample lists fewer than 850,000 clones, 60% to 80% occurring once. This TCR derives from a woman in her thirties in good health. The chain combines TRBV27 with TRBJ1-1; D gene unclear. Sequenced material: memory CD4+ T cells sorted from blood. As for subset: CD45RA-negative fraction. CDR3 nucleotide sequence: TGTGCCACTAACGCCCCCCAAGGGAGCACTGAAGCTTTCTTT. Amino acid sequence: CATNAPQGSTEAFF.